One and the same sample provided the 18 T cell receptor beta chains below, sequenced in a study of control samples from healthy donors and cancer patients. Using immunoSEQ multiplex PCR, the repertoire was profiled, and TCRdb retains in-frame clones only, with some absent. This sample carries 70,000 to 95,000 clones, 70% to 90% of them seen once, and the ten largest clones take around 18%. Sequenced input: blood. The receptors shown here come from a man aged 50 or older in good health.

The rearrangement joins TRBV7-2 to TRBJ1-1; D not certain. CDR3 length: 12 amino acids. V lost 6 bases, J lost 6 bases, and 11 bases lay in between. Germline V gene sequence: CDR1 SGHTA, CDR2 FQGNSA. This CDR3 is CASSGGVPEAFF. The CDR3 DNA is TGTGCCAGCAGTGGTGGGGTCCCTGAAGCTTTCTTT.

The rearrangement joins TRBV11-3 to TRBJ2-7, with 7 bases fitting TRBD2. Germline V gives CDR1 SGHNT, CDR2 YENEEA. This CDR3 comprises 16 residues. V lost 1 base, J lost 1 base, and 7 bases stayed unmatched. The CDR3 sequence is CASSLGGTIESYEQYF. For the CDR3, the DNA is TGTGCCAGCAGCTTAGGCGGGACTATCGAATCCTACGAGCAGTACTTC.

The chain joins TRBV27 to TRBJ2-3, with no clear D. The CDR3 consists of 16 residues. V was shortened by 6 bases and J by 4 bases, with 20 bases between the two germline ends. The V gene's germline CDR1 is MNHEY and CDR2 SMNVEV (reference sequence). In nucleotides, the CDR3 is TGTGCCAGCAGCCCCGTGGTGGGCGCACGGCCAGATACGCAGTATTTT. This encodes CASSPVVGARPDTQYF.

This chain joins TRBV7-2 and TRBJ1-4; D gene uncertain. CDR1 is SGHTA, CDR2 FQGNSA, per germline. Trimming pared 5 bases from V and 5 bases from J, leaving 15 bases between. The CDR3 runs 15 residues. CDR3 amino acids: CASSTRQGVNEKLFF. The DNA of the CDR3 is TGTGCCAGCAGCACGCGACAAGGCGTCAATGAAAAACTGTTTTTT.

The chain employs TRBV21-1 and TRBJ2-5. TRBV21-1 is classified as a pseudogene. The CDR3 covers 12 residues. CDR3 residues: CASSKGGETQYF. The CDR3 DNA reads as TGTGCCAGCAGCAAAGGTGGAGAGACCCAGTACTTC.

The rearrangement links TRBV4-1 to TRBJ1-2; TRBD1 matches 7 bases. Germline assignment: CDR1 MGHRA and CDR2 YSYEKL. This CDR3 comprises 16 residues. Unmatched junction bases numbered 13, after V lost 1 base and J lost 8 bases. The CDR3 here is CASSQGTTGAVEGYTF. The CDR3 nucleotides are TGCGCCAGCAGCCAAGGGACTACAGGGGCAGTGGAGGGCTACACCTTC.

The chain combines TRBV29-1 with TRBJ1-2; D gene uncertain. CDR1 SQVTM and CDR2 ANQGSEA come from the germline V gene. Trimming took 6 bases from V and 3 from J, leaving 8 bases between them. There are 11 residues in the CDR3. The CDR3 protein is CSVETDYGYTF. CDR3 DNA sequence: TGCAGCGTGGAAACTGACTATGGCTACACCTTC. Full variable domain (remainder filled in from reference TRBV29-1 and TRBJ1-2): SAVISQKPSRDICQRGTSLTIQCQVDSQVTMMFWYRQQPGQSLTLIATANQGSEATYESGFVIDKFPISRPNLTFSTLTVSNMSPEDSSIYLCSVETDYGYTFGSGTRLTVV.

V and J are TRBV6-5 and TRBJ1-1; D call uncertain. The CDR3 length is 13 residues. Per germline, CDR1 MNHEY and CDR2 SVGAGI. V was clipped by 5 bases and J by 9 bases, with 16 bases between them. The CDR3 DNA is TGTGCCAGCAGTCCCCAAGTGAAGGGCCAAGCTTTCTTT. It codes for CASSPQVKGQAFF.

The CDR3 DNA reads TGTGCCAGCAGCCCCTCTCCCGGGACAGGGGGTGGCTACACCTTC. Its translation: CASSPSPGTGGGYTF. This chain joins TRBV5-6 and TRBJ1-2; the match to TRBD1 covers 11 bases. V was pared by 4 bases and J by 7 bases, with 9 bases of the junction left unmatched. This CDR3 has 15 residues. Looked up from germline, CDR1 is SGHDT and CDR2 is YYEEEE.

This chain uses TRBV27 with TRBJ1-6; no clear D. The CDR3 is 12 residues long. The V end was cut by 4 bases, the J end by 11 bases, with 9 bases between. Germline V gene data show CDR1 as MNHEY and CDR2 as SMNVEV (reference sequence). The DNA for the CDR3 is TGTGCCAGCAGTTCCCAGCAGGCACCCCTCCACTTT. This encodes CASSSQQAPLHF.

The gene calls are TRBV5-4 and TRBJ1-3, with a tentative D call TRBD1 (5 bases). CDR1 and CDR2 from the germline V gene are SGHNT and YYREEE (reference sequence). This CDR3 has 13 residues. Trimming took 5 bases from V and 4 from J, leaving 10 bases between them. This chain's CDR3 is CASRGDGGNTIYF. CDR3 in DNA: TGTGCCAGCAGGGGGGACGGGGGAAACACCATATATTTT.

The J gene is TRBJ2-7, the V gene TRBV7-2; tentative D call: TRBD1 (6 bases). Trimming cost V 2 bases and J 6 bases, with 11 bases left between them. This CDR3 has 13 residues. Germline CDR1 and CDR2: SGHTA and FQGNSA. The CDR3 DNA is TGTGCCAGCAGCTTATTCCCAGGGGTCGAGCAGTACGTC. Its protein is CASSLFPGVEQYV.

V and J are TRBV10-3 and TRBJ2-1; 15 positions agree with TRBD2. Germline V gene lookup returns CDR1 ENHRY and CDR2 SYGVKD. The CDR3 has 16 amino acids. V lost 6 bases, J lost 4 bases, and 4 bases stayed unmatched. Here the CDR3 DNA reads TGTGCCATCAGGGGGACTAGCGGGAGGCTATACAATGAGCAGTTCTTC. Encoded protein: CAIRGTSGRLYNEQFF.

The rearrangement uses TRBV18 and TRBJ2-2; 7 bases agree with TRBD1. There are 15 residues in the CDR3. V lost 6 bases, J lost 4 bases, and 8 bases stayed unmatched. Per germline, CDR1 KGHSH and CDR2 LQKENI. The CDR3 reads CASSPGQSGTGELFF. The CDR3 DNA is TGTGCCAGCTCCCCGGGACAGTCCGGCACCGGGGAGCTGTTTTTT. Using reference TRBV18 and TRBJ2-2 for the parts outside the CDR3, the full variable domain is NAGVMQNPRHLVRRRGQEARLRCSPMKGHSHVYWYRQLPEEGLKFMVYLQKENIIDESGMPKERFSAEFPKEGPSILRIQQVVRGDSAAYFCASSPGQSGTGELFFGEGSRLTVL.

The chain employs TRBV7-2 and TRBJ1-2; 7 bases are a match to TRBD1. This CDR3 has 13 amino acids. The junction had 3 bases not matched to a gene; V was cut back by 3 bases and J by 5 bases. Per germline, CDR1 SGHTA and CDR2 FQGNSA. CDR3 loop: CASSFKGAYGYTF. The DNA for the CDR3 is TGTGCCAGCAGCTTTAAGGGGGCTTATGGCTACACCTTC.

This clone has a handful of counts. The chain has TRBV3-1 (or the pseudogene TRBV3-2) and TRBJ2-1; TRBD2 matches 7 bases. Unmatched junction bases numbered 11, after V lost 4 bases and J lost 8 bases. The CDR3 contains 15 residues. Germline V lookup: CDR1 LGHDT, CDR2 YNNKEL (reference sequence). CDR3 in DNA: TGTGCCAGCAGCCTTGAAGAGCGGGACCTCGATGAGCAGTTCTTC. This codes for CASSLEERDLDEQFF.

This clone was recorded a few times. The V and J genes are TRBV12-5 and TRBJ2-1; either TRBD1 or TRBD2 may fit D (6 bases each). The CDR3 has 16 residues. Germline V gene data show CDR1 as LGHNT and CDR2 as FRNRAP. The ends were cut back, 5 bases at V and 4 bases at J, with 18 bases in the middle. CDR3 in amino acids: CASGPLRGRDYNEQFF. DNA for the CDR3: TGTGCTAGTGGTCCCCTCCGGGGGCGGGATTACAATGAGCAGTTCTTC.

The CDR3 DNA reads TGCGCCAGCAGTGATACAGGGAGCCCCTATGGCTACACCTTC. Its translation is CASSDTGSPYGYTF. The V gene is TRBV10-1, the J gene TRBJ1-2; TRBD1 might be the D (6 bases). V gave up 3 bases and J gave up 4 bases, with 12 bases separating them. This CDR3 region has 14 residues. Germline V lookup: CDR1 WNHNN, CDR2 SYGVQD (reference sequence).